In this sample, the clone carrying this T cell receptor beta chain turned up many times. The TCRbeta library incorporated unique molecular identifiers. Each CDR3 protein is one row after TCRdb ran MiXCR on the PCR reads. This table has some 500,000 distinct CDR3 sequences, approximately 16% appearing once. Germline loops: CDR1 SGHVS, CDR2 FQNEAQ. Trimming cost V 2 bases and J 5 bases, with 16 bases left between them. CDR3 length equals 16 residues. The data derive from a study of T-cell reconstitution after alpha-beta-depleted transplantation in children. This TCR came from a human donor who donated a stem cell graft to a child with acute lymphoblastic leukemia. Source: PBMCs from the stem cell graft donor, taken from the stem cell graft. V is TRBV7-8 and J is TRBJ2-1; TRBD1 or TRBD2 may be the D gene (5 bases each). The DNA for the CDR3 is TGTGCCAGCAGCTTAAGGAGAGGGACCGTCAACAATGAGCAGTTCTTC. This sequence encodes CASSLRRGTVNNEQFF.